Below, 27 T cell receptor beta chains from the same sample are listed, as sequenced in a study of blood T cell repertoires in COVID-19. Profiled with immunoSEQ multiplex PCR; TCRdb holds only in-frame clones, not every one. The table records roughly 250,000 clones, about 73% of them present only once. Sequencing was performed on peripheral blood. Receptors were obtained from a woman older than 75 with acute or convalescent COVID-19.

The chain joins TRBV10-1 to TRBJ1-1; D is unclear. V was cut by 0 bases and J by 11 bases, with 13 bases left in between. CDR3 length: 13 amino acids. Germline V gene sequence: CDR1 WNHNN, CDR2 SYGVQD (reference sequence). CDR3 coding DNA: TGCGCCAGCAGTGAGTCGGGCTGGGCTGCGGCTTTCTTT. Residues: CASSESGWAAAFF.

Here the CDR3 DNA reads TGTGCCAGCAGACTAGCGGGAGGGAGGAGTGAGCAGTTCTTC. It is translated as CASRLAGGRSEQFF. The rearrangement links TRBV6-5 to TRBJ2-1, with 13 bases matching TRBD2. This CDR3 has 14 residues. Losses at the gene ends were 6 bases for V and 9 bases for J; bases not matched to a gene: 5. CDR1 is MNHEY, CDR2 SVGAGI, per germline.

In this sample, this clone turned up many times. The genes are TRBV18 and TRBJ1-1; no reliable D call. CDR1 is KGHSH and CDR2 is LQKENI in the germline V gene. The CDR3 consists of 15 residues. The V end lost 0 bases, the J end lost 4 bases, and 12 bases lay between the germline ends. This CDR3 reads CASSPPEAMGTEAFF. CDR3 coding DNA: TGTGCCAGCTCACCACCGGAGGCGATGGGCACTGAAGCTTTCTTT.

V is TRBV5-5 and J is TRBJ2-2; tentatively, D is TRBD2 (6 bases). CDR1 is SGHKS, CDR2 YYEKEE, per germline (reference sequence). Trimming pared 4 bases from V and 4 bases from J, leaving 14 bases between. CDR3 length equals 15 residues. CDR3 nucleotides: TGTGCCAGCAGCCCATTAGCGGTAGGCACCGGGGAGCTGTTTTTT. This sequence encodes CASSPLAVGTGELFF.

There are a few counts of this clone. This chain joins TRBV6-5 and TRBJ1-4; perhaps TRBD1 as D (6 bases). The CDR3 is 15 residues long. V was trimmed by 6 bases and J by 6 bases, leaving 17 bases between them. Germline V gene lookup returns CDR1 MNHEY and CDR2 SVGAGI. CDR3 protein: CASSGMGAGDEKLFF. The CDR3 DNA reads as TGTGCCAGCAGCGGTATGGGGGCAGGGGATGAAAAACTGTTTTTT.

The rearrangement joins TRBV6-5 to TRBJ1-2; possible D gene TRBD1, 6 bases. CDR1 and CDR2 (germline): MNHEY, SVGAGI. The CDR3 has 14 residues. Trimming removed 7 bases from V and 0 bases from J, with 12 bases in between. The CDR3 DNA reads as TGTGCCAGCATTAAGGACAGAACTAACTATGGCTACACCTTC. This gives the protein CASIKDRTNYGYTF.

The CDR3 DNA sequence: TGTGCCAGCAGCCCTTACCGCGCCGGGGAGCTGTTTTTT. It translates to CASSPYRAGELFF. The gene calls are TRBV12-3 or TRBV12-4 and TRBJ2-2; D call uncertain. Deletions cut 6 bases from V and 6 bases from J, with 11 bases between. The CDR3 is 13 residues long.

The rearrangement joins TRBV19 to TRBJ1-2; no definite D call. CDR1 LNHDA and CDR2 SQIVND come from the germline V gene (reference sequence). The CDR3 spans 12 residues. V lost 3 bases to trimming and J lost 8 bases, with 10 bases between them. The CDR3 sequence is CASSIRGHGYTF. The CDR3 nucleotides read TGTGCCAGTAGTATCCGAGGGCACGGCTACACCTTC.

The CDR3 protein is CSVGRGSEKLFF. Here the CDR3 DNA reads TGCAGCGTTGGAAGGGGGAGTGAAAAACTGTTTTTT. V gene TRBV29-1 combines with J gene TRBJ1-4; D possibly corresponds to TRBD1 (6 bases). The CDR3 consists of 12 residues. V gave up 4 bases and J gave up 7 bases, with 10 bases separating them. From germline, CDR1 is SQVTM and CDR2 ANQGSEA.

This clone turned up a few times. V and J are TRBV16 and TRBJ1-5; D uncertain. The CDR3 consists of 19 residues. Germline assignment: CDR1 KGHSY and CDR2 FQNENV. Trimming cost V 1 base and J 2 bases, with 21 bases left between them. The CDR3 DNA reads TGTGCCAGCAGCCAATTGGTCGGGGTCCCTTGGTTGGGCAATCAGCCCCAGCATTTT. Protein product: CASSQLVGVPWLGNQPQHF.

J is TRBJ2-7 and V is TRBV29-1; 9 bases map to TRBD1. V dropped 6 bases and J dropped 2; count of bases not matched to a gene: 5. Germline assignment: CDR1 SQVTM and CDR2 ANQGSEA. This CDR3 is 13 amino acids long. The CDR3 loop is CSVSTGGPYEQYF. CDR3 nucleotides: TGCAGCGTCAGCACAGGGGGCCCCTACGAGCAGTACTTC.

This clone was detected once. V and J are TRBV6-5 and TRBJ2-1; D not resolved. This CDR3 has 16 amino acids. CDR1 is MNHEY and CDR2 is SVGAGI in the germline V gene. V was clipped by 2 bases and J by 0 bases, with 11 bases between them. This CDR3 is CASSYRVRSSYNEQFF. The CDR3 DNA reads TGTGCCAGCAGTTACCGGGTGAGAAGCTCCTACAATGAGCAGTTCTTC.

The chain is built from TRBV5-1 and TRBJ1-1; D may be TRBD1 (6 bases). Between the trimmed V and J ends, which lost 7 bases and 1 base, there was a span of 11 bases. The CDR3 length is 13 residues. Germline assignment: CDR1 SGHRS and CDR2 YFSETQ. CDR3 DNA sequence: TGCGCCAGCCTGGGACAAGCGAACACTGAAGCTTTCTTT. It encodes CASLGQANTEAFF.

Comment on this clone: The identical CDR3 is also encoded by other nucleotide sequences in the sample. CDR3 region: CAIRTSGTDTQYF. CDR3 DNA: TGTGCCATCAGGACTAGCGGCACAGATACGCAGTATTTT. The rearrangement joins TRBV10-3 to TRBJ2-3; 8 nucleotides line up with TRBD2. In germline, CDR1 is ENHRY, CDR2 SYGVKD. V gave up 6 bases and J gave up 1 base; unmatched junction bases: 0. The CDR3 length is 13 residues.

V is TRBV5-1 and J is TRBJ1-4; 8 bases align to TRBD1. V lost 4 bases, J lost 0 bases, and 5 bases stayed unmatched. CDR3 length equals 16 residues. Germline-derived CDR1 and CDR2 are SGHRS and YFSETQ. The CDR3 sequence is CASSETGGATNEKLFF. Written as DNA, the CDR3 is TGCGCCAGCAGCGAAACAGGGGGTGCAACTAATGAAAAACTGTTTTTT.

This chain uses TRBV19 with TRBJ1-5; D is unresolved. Germline V gene lookup returns CDR1 LNHDA and CDR2 SQIVND (reference sequence). V lost 4 bases, J lost 1 base, and 8 bases lay in between. This CDR3 contains 14 residues. The DNA for the CDR3 is TGTGCCAGTAGTAGGCGGGAAAGCAATCAGCCCCAGCATTTT. It encodes CASSRRESNQPQHF.

The chain carries TRBV4-1 and TRBJ1-1; TRBD1 matches 8 bases. The CDR3 is made up of 16 amino acids. Germline assignment: CDR1 MGHRA and CDR2 YSYEKL. V lost 4 bases and J lost 0; bases outside the gene matches: 7. DNA of the CDR3: TGCGCCAGCAGCCGAACCGACAGGGGCCTGAACACTGAAGCTTTCTTT. It yields the protein CASSRTDRGLNTEAFF.

The chain links TRBV27 to TRBJ1-1; D is unclear. The CDR3 sequence is 15 residues long. Germline V gene data show CDR1 as MNHEY and CDR2 as SMNVEV (reference sequence). V lost 5 bases to trimming and J lost 0 bases, with 13 bases between them. The CDR3 spells CASSRDYQVNTEAFF. Written as DNA, the CDR3 is TGTGCCAGCAGTCGGGATTACCAGGTGAACACTGAAGCTTTCTTT.

Only a few counts were recorded for this clone. The CDR3 DNA sequence: TGTGCCAGCAGCTTACGCGCGGGGGTCCAAGAGACCCAGTACTTC. Its protein product is CASSLRAGVQETQYF. The chain employs TRBV5-6 and TRBJ2-5; TRBD2 agrees at 7 bases. This CDR3 has 15 amino acids. After removal of 2 bases from V and 1 base from J, the junction contained 5 bases not matched to a gene. The germline gives CDR1 SGHDT, CDR2 YYEEEE.

The rearrangement joins TRBV3-1 (or the pseudogene TRBV3-2) to TRBJ1-2, with D maybe TRBD1 (5 bases). Germline CDR1 LGHDT, CDR2 YNNKEL (reference sequence). The V gene lost 1 base and the J gene lost 2 bases, with 11 bases spanning the gap. The CDR3 loop spans 15 amino acids. CDR3 residues: CASSQGMGGNYGYTF. The DNA of the CDR3 is TGTGCCAGCAGCCAAGGAATGGGGGGGAACTATGGCTACACCTTC.

The genes are TRBV6-5 and TRBJ2-1; 11 bases are shared with TRBD2. Per germline, CDR1 MNHEY and CDR2 SVGAGI. The J segment lost 3 bases and the V segment lost 7 bases, leaving 5 bases of the junction unmatched. This CDR3 has 15 amino acids. Here the CDR3 reads CASKGLAGGYNEQFF. Written as DNA, the CDR3 is TGTGCCAGCAAAGGCCTAGCGGGAGGCTACAATGAGCAGTTCTTC.

The chain is built from TRBV6-5 and TRBJ1-1; TRBD1 might be the D (5 bases). The germline CDR1 and CDR2 sequences are MNHEY and SVGAGI. The CDR3 consists of 15 residues. Trimming removed 6 bases from V and 1 base from J, with 15 bases in between. The chain's CDR3 is CASRPKQAGNTEAFF. In DNA, the CDR3 is TGTGCCAGCAGGCCTAAACAGGCAGGGAACACTGAAGCTTTCTTT.

This chain joins TRBV5-1 and TRBJ2-5; possible D gene TRBD2, 6 bases. The CDR3 is 15 residues long. Germline V CDR1 and CDR2: SGHRS, YFSETQ. The germline V and J ends were trimmed by 4 bases and 3 bases, with 16 bases remaining between them. The CDR3 sequence: CASSPVIGSKETQYF. CDR3 DNA: TGCGCCAGCAGCCCAGTGATCGGGAGTAAAGAGACCCAGTACTTC.

The V and J genes are TRBV5-1 and TRBJ1-2; possible D gene TRBD1, 5 bases. CDR3 length equals 12 residues. Germline V gives CDR1 SGHRS, CDR2 YFSETQ. Between the trimmed V and J ends, which lost 2 bases and 6 bases, there was a span of 8 bases. The CDR3: CASSLRGDGYTF. The CDR3 DNA reads TGCGCCAGCAGCTTACGGGGGGATGGCTACACCTTC.

The chain uses TRBV11-2 and TRBJ2-1, with D possibly being TRBD1 (7 bases). With 5 bases removed from V and 7 bases from J, the gap between germline ends came to 15 bases. The germline gives CDR1 SGHAT, CDR2 FQNNGV. The length of the CDR3 is 14 residues. CDR3 sequence: CASSPTAGGNEQFF. In nucleotides, the CDR3 is TGTGCCAGCAGCCCTACCGCAGGGGGGAATGAGCAGTTCTTC.

The V and J genes are TRBV6-5 and TRBJ1-6; D gene uncertain. The CDR3 has 15 residues. Germline V CDR1 and CDR2: MNHEY, SVGAGI. Trimming pared 4 bases from V and 4 bases from J, leaving 11 bases between. Written as DNA, the CDR3 is TGTGCCAGCAGTTCGGGTATGCTTTATAATTCACCCCTCCACTTT. Protein: CASSSGMLYNSPLHF.

V gene TRBV11-2 combines with J gene TRBJ1-2; TRBD1 matches 9 bases. The germline V gene has CDR1 SGHAT and CDR2 FQNNGV. This CDR3 region has 17 residues. V lost 0 bases to trimming and J lost 3 bases; unmatched junction nucleotides: 8. The CDR3 sequence is CASSLDLVGQGDYGYTF. The CDR3 DNA is TGTGCCAGCAGCTTAGATCTGGTGGGACAGGGAGACTATGGCTACACCTTC.